A single TCR beta chain is shown here with its context. Its antigen is unknown. TCRdb reanalysed the 5' RACE reads using MiXCR and keeps one entry per CDR3 protein. The sample includes 470,000 or so distinct CDR3 sequences, roughly 20% seen only once; the top ten take 7.5% to 10%. The data were taken from a study of T-cell memory formation after mild COVID-19. Background on the study: Largely donor-specific sequence clusters came from two donors.

Trimming cost V 0 bases and J 1 base; bases outside gene matches: 9. The CDR3 totals 17 residues. Germline CDR1 GTSNPN, CDR2 SVGIG (reference sequence). Overall study results and limits: The study found contracting CD4+ clones mainly in CM and EM and contracting CD8+ clones in EMRA.

Sequences were obtained from PBMCs or a T cell subset sorted from them (not recorded which). This TCR came from an adult woman who had mild COVID-19 (a few samples of this study predate the infection). Cell type and time point are not known. The rearrangement joins TRBV30 to TRBJ2-7; TRBD2 matches at 10 bases. The CDR3 loop is CAWSVMRTSGISYEQYF. The CDR3 DNA sequence: TGTGCCTGGAGTGTAATGAGAACTAGCGGGATTTCCTACGAGCAGTACTTC. Based on the CDR3 plus reference TRBV30 and TRBJ2-7, the full variable domain is SQTIHQWPATLVQPVGSPLSLECTVEGTSNPNLYWYRQAAGRGLQLLFYSVGIGQISSEVPQNLSASRPQDRQFILSSKKLLLSDSGFYLCAWSVMRTSGISYEQYFGPGTRLTVT.